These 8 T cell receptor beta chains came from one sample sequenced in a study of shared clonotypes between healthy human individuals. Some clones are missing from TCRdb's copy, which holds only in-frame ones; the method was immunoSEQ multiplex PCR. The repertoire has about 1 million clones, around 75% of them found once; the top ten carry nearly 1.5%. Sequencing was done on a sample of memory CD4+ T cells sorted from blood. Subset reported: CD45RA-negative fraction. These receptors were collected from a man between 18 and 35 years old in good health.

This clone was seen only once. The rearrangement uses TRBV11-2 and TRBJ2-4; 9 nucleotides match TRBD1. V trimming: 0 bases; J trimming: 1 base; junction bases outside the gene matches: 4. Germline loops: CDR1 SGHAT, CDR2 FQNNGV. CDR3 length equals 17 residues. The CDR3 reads CASSLDGTGLAKNIQYF. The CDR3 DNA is TGTGCCAGCAGCTTAGACGGGACAGGGTTGGCCAAAAACATTCAGTACTTC.

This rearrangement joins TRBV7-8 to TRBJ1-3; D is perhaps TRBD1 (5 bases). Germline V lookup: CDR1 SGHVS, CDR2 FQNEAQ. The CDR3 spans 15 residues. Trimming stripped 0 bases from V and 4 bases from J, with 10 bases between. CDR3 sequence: CASSLATGRGNTIYF. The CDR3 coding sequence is TGTGCCAGCAGCTTAGCGACGGGGCGCGGAAACACCATATATTTT.

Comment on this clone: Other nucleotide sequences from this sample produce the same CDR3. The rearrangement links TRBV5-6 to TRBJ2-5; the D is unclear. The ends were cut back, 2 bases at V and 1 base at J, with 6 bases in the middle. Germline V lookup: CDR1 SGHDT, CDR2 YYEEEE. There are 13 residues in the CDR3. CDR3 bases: TGTGCCAGCAGCTTTGAGGCCCAAGAGACCCAGTACTTC. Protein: CASSFEAQETQYF.

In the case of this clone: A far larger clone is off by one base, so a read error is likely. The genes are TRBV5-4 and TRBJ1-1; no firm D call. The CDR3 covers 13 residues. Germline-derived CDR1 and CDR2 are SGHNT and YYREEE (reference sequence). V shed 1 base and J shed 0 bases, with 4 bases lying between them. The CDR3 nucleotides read TGTGCCAGCAGCTTGAATATGAACACTGAAGCTTTCTTT. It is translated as CASSLNMNTEAFF.

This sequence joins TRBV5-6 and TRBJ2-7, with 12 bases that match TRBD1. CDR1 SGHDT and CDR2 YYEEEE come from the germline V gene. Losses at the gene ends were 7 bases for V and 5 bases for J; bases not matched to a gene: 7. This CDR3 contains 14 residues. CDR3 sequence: CASSQGTGGHEQYF. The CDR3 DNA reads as TGTGCCAGCTCCCAGGGGACAGGGGGCCACGAGCAGTACTTC.

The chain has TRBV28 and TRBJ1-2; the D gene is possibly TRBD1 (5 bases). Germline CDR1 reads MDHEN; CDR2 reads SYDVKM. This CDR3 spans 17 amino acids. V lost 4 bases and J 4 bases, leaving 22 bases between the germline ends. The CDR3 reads CASSWIEQGFKAYGYTF. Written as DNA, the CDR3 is TGTGCCAGCAGTTGGATTGAGCAGGGTTTCAAGGCCTATGGCTACACCTTC.

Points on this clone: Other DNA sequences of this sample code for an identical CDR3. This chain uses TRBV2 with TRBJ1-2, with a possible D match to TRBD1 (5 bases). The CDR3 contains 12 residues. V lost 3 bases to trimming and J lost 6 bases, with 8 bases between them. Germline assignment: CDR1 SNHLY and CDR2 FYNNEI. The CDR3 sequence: CASSEQGNGYTF. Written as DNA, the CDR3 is TGTGCCAGCAGTGAGCAGGGAAATGGCTACACCTTC.

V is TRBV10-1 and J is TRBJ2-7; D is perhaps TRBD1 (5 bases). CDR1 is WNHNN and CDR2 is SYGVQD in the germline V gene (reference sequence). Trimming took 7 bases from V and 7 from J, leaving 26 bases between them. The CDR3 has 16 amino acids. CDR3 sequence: CASIVNGQGSSWEQYF. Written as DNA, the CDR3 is TGCGCCAGCATTGTTAATGGGCAGGGCAGCTCGTGGGAGCAGTACTTC.